These T cell receptor beta chains were read from a single sample in a study of T cell changes during pregnancy in multiple sclerosis. Method: immunoSEQ multiplex PCR; TCRdb's copy keeps in-frame clones and lacks some. This sample has around 80,000 clones; about 91% occur once, and the top ten carry 2% to 3%. The specimen comprised peripheral blood, sampled before pregnancy. The receptors were sampled from a female donor with multiple sclerosis, enrolled in a pregnancy study. Both conserved end residues are part of each CDR3. Fields, in order: CDR3 DNA, CDR3 protein, V gene, clone size, J gene, D gene. A D gene is named only where the DNA matches it firmly. Part of the rows lack a size; the others show once, few, many or a class for expanded clones.

cdr3_nt: TGTGCCAGCAGTGGGGGACAGGGAACCCGAGAGACCCAGTACTTC
cdr3_aa: CASSGGQGTRETQYF
v_call: TRBV28
clone_size: NA
j_call: TRBJ2-5
d_call: TRBD1

cdr3_nt: TGTGCCAGCAGCGCTCGACAGGGGGCATCCGGGGAGCTGTTTTTT
cdr3_aa: CASSARQGASGELFF
v_call: TRBV7-8
clone_size: NA
j_call: TRBJ2-2
d_call: TRBD1

cdr3_nt: TGTGCCAGCAGATCTTCCACGGGACTAGCGGGAGGCCCCTACGAGCAGTACTTC
cdr3_aa: CASRSSTGLAGGPYEQYF
v_call: TRBV7-6
clone_size: NA
j_call: TRBJ2-7
d_call: TRBD2

cdr3_nt: TGTGCCAGTAGTAAGGACAGGGAGGGTGGGGTGAACACTGAAGCTTTCTTT
cdr3_aa: CASSKDREGGVNTEAFF
v_call: TRBV19
clone_size: NA
j_call: TRBJ1-1
d_call: TRBD1

cdr3_nt: TGTGCCTGGAGTCCCTTCGAGACACTTGGCTACACCTTC
cdr3_aa: CAWSPFETLGYTF
v_call: TRBV30
clone_size: NA
j_call: TRBJ1-2
d_call: NA

cdr3_nt: TGTGCCAGCAGACCACCGACGGGAAGTCTCTACAATGAGCAGTTCTTC
cdr3_aa: CASRPPTGSLYNEQFF
v_call: TRBV6-6
clone_size: NA
j_call: TRBJ2-1
d_call: NA

cdr3_nt: TGTGCCAGCAGTGAACTCCCCGTACAGCCCTTCTCTGGGGCCAACGTCCTGACTTTC
cdr3_aa: CASSELPVQPFSGANVLTF
v_call: TRBV6-1
clone_size: NA
j_call: TRBJ2-6
d_call: NA

cdr3_nt: TGTGCCAGCACCTCGCCCGGACTCAATCAGCCCCAGCATTTT
cdr3_aa: CASTSPGLNQPQHF
v_call: TRBV28
clone_size: NA
j_call: TRBJ1-5
d_call: NA

cdr3_nt: TGTGCCAGTTCACAGGGCTGGGAAAAACTGTTTTTT
cdr3_aa: CASSQGWEKLFF
v_call: TRBV19
clone_size: NA
j_call: TRBJ1-4
d_call: NA

cdr3_nt: TGTGCCAGCAGGAGAGGAGGGGCAGGGGGGCCTGAAGCTTTCTTT
cdr3_aa: CASRRGGAGGPEAFF
v_call: TRBV28
clone_size: NA
j_call: TRBJ1-1
d_call: TRBD1

cdr3_nt: TGTGCCAGCAGCCCGGGACTGCTCCTACACTACAATGAGCAGTTCTTC
cdr3_aa: CASSPGLLLHYNEQFF
v_call: TRBV28
clone_size: NA
j_call: TRBJ2-1
d_call: NA

cdr3_nt: TGTGCCAGCGGGACTAGCGGGAGGCGGGCGCAGTATTTT
cdr3_aa: CASGTSGRRAQYF
v_call: TRBV28
clone_size: NA
j_call: TRBJ2-3
d_call: TRBD2

cdr3_nt: TGCGCCAGCAGCCAAGATATAGGCCTAGCGCCCAGCGAGCAGTACTTC
cdr3_aa: CASSQDIGLAPSEQYF
v_call: TRBV4-3
clone_size: NA
j_call: TRBJ2-7
d_call: NA

cdr3_nt: TGTGCCAGCCAACTGGAGGGGGCTGAGGAGCAGTACTTC
cdr3_aa: CASQLEGAEEQYF
v_call: TRBV27
clone_size: many
j_call: TRBJ2-7
d_call: NA

cdr3_nt: TGTGCCAGTAGTCTAACAGGGTACAATGAGCAGTTCTTC
cdr3_aa: CASSLTGYNEQFF
v_call: TRBV19
clone_size: NA
j_call: TRBJ2-1
d_call: NA

cdr3_nt: TGCAGTGCCCCCAGAACCGAGCAGTTCTTC
cdr3_aa: CSAPRTEQFF
v_call: TRBV20-1
clone_size: NA
j_call: TRBJ2-1
d_call: NA

cdr3_nt: TGTGCCAGCAGTTTAGGAGAGGGGACTAGCTTTGCCGAGCAGTACTTC
cdr3_aa: CASSLGEGTSFAEQYF
v_call: TRBV28
clone_size: NA
j_call: TRBJ2-7
d_call: TRBD2

cdr3_nt: TGTGCCAGCAGCGCCCACGGGACAGGCTCCTACGAGCAGTACTTC
cdr3_aa: CASSAHGTGSYEQYF
v_call: TRBV9
clone_size: NA
j_call: TRBJ2-7
d_call: TRBD1

cdr3_nt: TGTGCCAGCAGTGACCTCAGGGGCTCCTATAATTCACCCCTCCACTTT
cdr3_aa: CASSDLRGSYNSPLHF
v_call: TRBV25-1
clone_size: NA
j_call: TRBJ1-6
d_call: NA

cdr3_nt: TGTGCCAGCAGTTTCGGGGAACTAAACTATGGCTACACCTTC
cdr3_aa: CASSFGELNYGYTF
v_call: TRBV28
clone_size: NA
j_call: TRBJ1-2
d_call: NA

cdr3_nt: TGTGCCAGCAGCGGGGAAGGGGATGAGCAGTTCTTC
cdr3_aa: CASSGEGDEQFF
v_call: TRBV5-6
clone_size: NA
j_call: TRBJ2-1
d_call: NA

cdr3_nt: TGTGCCAGCAGTTCTAATCAGGGTGGAAACACCATATATTTT
cdr3_aa: CASSSNQGGNTIYF
v_call: TRBV6-5
clone_size: NA
j_call: TRBJ1-3
d_call: NA

cdr3_nt: TGCAGCGTCCCCTCGGGACAGAACTATGGCTACACCTTC
cdr3_aa: CSVPSGQNYGYTF
v_call: TRBV29-1
clone_size: NA
j_call: TRBJ1-2
d_call: TRBD1

cdr3_nt: TGTGCCAGCAGAGATACGAACAGTAACACTGAAGCTTTCTTT
cdr3_aa: CASRDTNSNTEAFF
v_call: TRBV6-4
clone_size: NA
j_call: TRBJ1-1
d_call: NA

cdr3_nt: TGTGCCAGCATAGCGGGAGGGCCGGGAGACATTCAGTACTTC
cdr3_aa: CASIAGGPGDIQYF
v_call: TRBV28
clone_size: NA
j_call: TRBJ2-4
d_call: TRBD2

cdr3_nt: TGTGCCAGCGGGATTGGAGGGGGCGGCTCCTACGAGCAGTACTTC
cdr3_aa: CASGIGGGGSYEQYF
v_call: TRBV7-9
clone_size: NA
j_call: TRBJ2-7
d_call: NA

cdr3_nt: TGTGCCAGCAGCTTAGTGCTAGCGGCTAGCACAGATACGCAGTATTTT
cdr3_aa: CASSLVLAASTDTQYF
v_call: TRBV7-9
clone_size: NA
j_call: TRBJ2-3
d_call: TRBD2

cdr3_nt: TGTGCCAGCAGCCCTCGGACTTCCCAGCCCCAGCATTTT
cdr3_aa: CASSPRTSQPQHF
v_call: TRBV28
clone_size: NA
j_call: TRBJ1-5
d_call: NA

cdr3_nt: TGTGCCAGCACCAGGCGGCCAGGGGGTAATCAGCCCCAGCATTTT
cdr3_aa: CASTRRPGGNQPQHF
v_call: TRBV2
clone_size: NA
j_call: TRBJ1-5
d_call: TRBD1

cdr3_nt: TGTGCCAGCAGCTCTTCGGGACAGCCGAATGAAAAACTGTTTTTT
cdr3_aa: CASSSSGQPNEKLFF
v_call: TRBV9
clone_size: NA
j_call: TRBJ1-4
d_call: TRBD1

cdr3_nt: TGTGCCAGCAGCTACAGGGACAGCACCTACGAGCAGTACTTC
cdr3_aa: CASSYRDSTYEQYF
v_call: TRBV9
clone_size: NA
j_call: TRBJ2-7
d_call: TRBD1

cdr3_nt: TGTGCCAGCTCACCACCGTCAGGGGAGTATAGCGAGCAGTACTTC
cdr3_aa: CASSPPSGEYSEQYF
v_call: TRBV18
clone_size: NA
j_call: TRBJ2-7
d_call: NA

cdr3_nt: TGCGCCAGCAGCTCGGCGGGGTGGCTTGGCTACACCTTC
cdr3_aa: CASSSAGWLGYTF
v_call: TRBV5-1
clone_size: once
j_call: TRBJ1-2
d_call: NA

cdr3_nt: TGTGCCAGCAGCTTGAGGGCGGGAATCTCCTACGAGCAGTACTTC
cdr3_aa: CASSLRAGISYEQYF
v_call: TRBV5-4
clone_size: NA
j_call: TRBJ2-7
d_call: NA

cdr3_nt: TGTGCCAGCAGCCAAGGGTCGGGAGCGGCTCAAGAGACCCAGTACTTC
cdr3_aa: CASSQGSGAAQETQYF
v_call: TRBV4-2
clone_size: NA
j_call: TRBJ2-5
d_call: NA

cdr3_nt: TGTGCCAGAAGCCCTGGACTAGCGGGAGTCCCAGAGACCCAGTACTTC
cdr3_aa: CARSPGLAGVPETQYF
v_call: TRBV5-3
clone_size: NA
j_call: TRBJ2-5
d_call: TRBD2

cdr3_nt: TGTGCCAGCAGCGAACTAGTCCGACGTGAGCAGTTCTTC
cdr3_aa: CASSELVRREQFF
v_call: TRBV7-2
clone_size: NA
j_call: TRBJ2-1
d_call: NA